The subject of this entry is one T cell receptor (beta chain). PCR was performed a second time for about 7 to 12 cycles using a sample-barcoded 5' primer and a J-beta primer mix. Per-sample output comprised a minimum of 2.5 million paired-end reads containing CDR3. Each CDR3 protein is one row after TCRdb ran MiXCR on the 5' RACE reads. The sample lists around 800,000 distinct CDR3 sequences; approximately 65% were seen once. The sample is drawn from a study of blood T cells in healthy people across ages. V lost 2 bases and J lost 5; bases outside the gene matches: 8. The CDR3 length is 17 residues. Germline CDR1 is LGHNA and CDR2 is YNFKEQ.

The V call is TRBV4-2, the J call TRBJ2-7; 14 bases align to TRBD2. The sample was blood. This sequence originates from a man aged 25-45 years in good health. CDR3 region: CASSQTNLGLAGDEQYF. Here the CDR3 DNA reads TGTGCCAGCAGCCAAACAAACCTGGGACTAGCGGGAGACGAGCAGTACTTC.